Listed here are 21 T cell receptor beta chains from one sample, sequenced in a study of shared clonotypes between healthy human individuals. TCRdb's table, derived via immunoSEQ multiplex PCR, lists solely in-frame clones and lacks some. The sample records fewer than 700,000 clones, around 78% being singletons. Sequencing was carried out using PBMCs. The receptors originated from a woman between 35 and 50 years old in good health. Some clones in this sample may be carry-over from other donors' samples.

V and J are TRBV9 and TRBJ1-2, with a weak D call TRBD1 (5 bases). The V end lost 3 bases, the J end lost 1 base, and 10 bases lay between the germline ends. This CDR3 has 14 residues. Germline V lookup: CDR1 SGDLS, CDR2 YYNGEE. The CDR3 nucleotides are TGTGCCAGCAGCGCCGGGACTCTTAACTATGGCTACACCTTC. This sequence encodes CASSAGTLNYGYTF.

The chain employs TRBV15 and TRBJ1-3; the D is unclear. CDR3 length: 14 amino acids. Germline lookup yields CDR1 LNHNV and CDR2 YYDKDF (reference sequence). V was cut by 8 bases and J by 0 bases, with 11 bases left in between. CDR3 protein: CATSGPDSGNTIYF. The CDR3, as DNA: TGTGCCACCTCTGGACCAGACTCTGGAAACACCATATATTTT.

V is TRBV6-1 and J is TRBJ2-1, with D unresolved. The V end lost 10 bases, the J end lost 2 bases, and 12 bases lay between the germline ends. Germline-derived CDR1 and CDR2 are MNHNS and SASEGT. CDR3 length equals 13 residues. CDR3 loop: CATQDDAYNEQFF. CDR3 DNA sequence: TGTGCCACCCAGGACGATGCCTACAATGAGCAGTTCTTC.

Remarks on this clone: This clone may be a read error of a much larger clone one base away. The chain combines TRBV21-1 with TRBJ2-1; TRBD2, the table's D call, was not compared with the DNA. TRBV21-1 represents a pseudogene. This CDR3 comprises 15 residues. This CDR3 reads CASTVAGGPYNEQFF. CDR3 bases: TGTGCCAGCACCGTAGCGGGAGGGCCCTACAATGAGCAGTTCTTC.

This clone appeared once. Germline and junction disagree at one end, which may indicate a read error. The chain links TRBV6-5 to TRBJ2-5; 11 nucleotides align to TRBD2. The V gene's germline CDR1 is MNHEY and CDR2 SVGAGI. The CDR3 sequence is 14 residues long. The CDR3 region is CASSILAGVETQHF. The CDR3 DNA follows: TGTGCCAGCAGTATACTAGCGGGAGTAGAGACCCAGCACTTC.

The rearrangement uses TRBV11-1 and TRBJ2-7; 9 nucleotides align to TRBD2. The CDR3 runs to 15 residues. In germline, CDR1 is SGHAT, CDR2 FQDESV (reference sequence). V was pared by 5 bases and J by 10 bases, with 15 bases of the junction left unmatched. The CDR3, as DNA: TGTGCCAGCAGCACAAATCTAGCGGGGACATCCGCCCAGTACTTC. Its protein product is CASSTNLAGTSAQYF.

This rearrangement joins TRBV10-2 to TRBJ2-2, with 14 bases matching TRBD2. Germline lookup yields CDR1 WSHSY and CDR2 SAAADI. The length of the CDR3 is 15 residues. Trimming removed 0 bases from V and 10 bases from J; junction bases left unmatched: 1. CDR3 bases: TGCGCCAGCAGTGAGTCGGGACTAGCGGGAGTGGAGCTGTTTTTT. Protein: CASSESGLAGVELFF.

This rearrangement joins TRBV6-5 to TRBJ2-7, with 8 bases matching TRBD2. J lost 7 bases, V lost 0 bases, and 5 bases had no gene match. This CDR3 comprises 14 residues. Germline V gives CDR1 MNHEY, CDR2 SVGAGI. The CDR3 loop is CASSYSGGAREQYF. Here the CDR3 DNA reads TGTGCCAGCAGTTACTCCGGGGGGGCAAGGGAGCAGTACTTC.

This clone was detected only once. CDR3 nucleotide sequence: TGCGCCAGCAGCTTGGGTCCGCGGTCGGGAGAGCAGTACTTC. It encodes CASSLGPRSGEQYF. V usage is TRBV5-1 and J usage is TRBJ2-7; D might be TRBD2 (5 bases). V gave up 0 bases and J gave up 7 bases, with 14 bases separating them. The CDR3 is 14 amino acids. The germline CDR1 and CDR2 sequences are SGHRS and YFSETQ.

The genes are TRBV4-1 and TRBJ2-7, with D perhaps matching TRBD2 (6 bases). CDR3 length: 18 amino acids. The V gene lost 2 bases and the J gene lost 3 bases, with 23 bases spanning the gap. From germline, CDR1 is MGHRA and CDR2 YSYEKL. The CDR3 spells CASSQISSGSVYFYEQYF. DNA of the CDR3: TGCGCCAGCAGCCAAATTTCCAGCGGGTCCGTATACTTCTACGAGCAGTACTTC.

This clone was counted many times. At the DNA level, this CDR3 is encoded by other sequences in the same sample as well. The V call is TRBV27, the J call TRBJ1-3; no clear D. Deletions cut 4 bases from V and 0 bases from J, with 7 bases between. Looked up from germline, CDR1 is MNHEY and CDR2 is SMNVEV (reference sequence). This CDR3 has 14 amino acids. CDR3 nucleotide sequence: TGTGCCAGCAGTTCCCTAGGCTCTGGAAACACCATATATTTT. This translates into CASSSLGSGNTIYF.

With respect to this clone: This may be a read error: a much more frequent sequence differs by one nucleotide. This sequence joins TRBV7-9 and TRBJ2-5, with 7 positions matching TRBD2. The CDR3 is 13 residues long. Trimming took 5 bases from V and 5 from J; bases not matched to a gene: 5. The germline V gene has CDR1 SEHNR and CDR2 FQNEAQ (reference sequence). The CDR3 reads CASSGRAGETQYF. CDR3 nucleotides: TGTGCCAGCAGCGGGAGGGCCGGGGAGACCCAGTACTTC. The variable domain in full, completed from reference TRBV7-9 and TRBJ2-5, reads DTGVSQNPRHKITKRGQNVTFRCDPISEHNRLYWYRQTLGQGPEFLTYFQNEAQLEKSRLLSDRFSAERPKGSFSTLEIQRTEQGDSAMYLCASSGRAGETQYFGPGTRLLVL.

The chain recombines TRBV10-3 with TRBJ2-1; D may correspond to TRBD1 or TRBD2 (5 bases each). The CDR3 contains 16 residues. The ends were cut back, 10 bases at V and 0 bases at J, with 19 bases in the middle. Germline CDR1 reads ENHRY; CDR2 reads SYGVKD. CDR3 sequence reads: CATSRLSDSSYNEQFF. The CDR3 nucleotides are TGTGCCACGTCCCGGCTTAGCGACAGCTCCTACAATGAGCAGTTCTTC.

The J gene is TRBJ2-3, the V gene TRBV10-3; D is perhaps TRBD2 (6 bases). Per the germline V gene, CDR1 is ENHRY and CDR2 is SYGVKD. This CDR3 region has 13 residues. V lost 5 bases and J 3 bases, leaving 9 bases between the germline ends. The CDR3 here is CAISFLATDTQYF. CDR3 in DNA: TGTGCCATCAGTTTTCTAGCGACAGATACGCAGTATTTT.

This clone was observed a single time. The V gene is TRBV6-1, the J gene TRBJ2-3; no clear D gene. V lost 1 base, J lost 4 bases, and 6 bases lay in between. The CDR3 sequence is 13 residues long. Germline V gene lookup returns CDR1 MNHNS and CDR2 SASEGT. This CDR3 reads CASSEGSADTQYF. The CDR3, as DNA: TGTGCCAGCAGTGAAGGGTCGGCAGATACGCAGTATTTT.

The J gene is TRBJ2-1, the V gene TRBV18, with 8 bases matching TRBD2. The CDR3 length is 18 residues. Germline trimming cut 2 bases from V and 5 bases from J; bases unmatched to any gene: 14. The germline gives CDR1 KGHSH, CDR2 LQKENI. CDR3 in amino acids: CASSPSRPGGISDNEQFF. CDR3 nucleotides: TGTGCCAGCTCACCAAGTAGACCGGGAGGGATTAGCGACAATGAGCAGTTCTTC.

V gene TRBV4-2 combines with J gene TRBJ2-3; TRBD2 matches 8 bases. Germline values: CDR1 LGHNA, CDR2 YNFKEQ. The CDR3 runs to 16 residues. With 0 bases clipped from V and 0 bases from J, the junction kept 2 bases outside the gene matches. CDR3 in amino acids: CASSQEPSGSTDTQYF. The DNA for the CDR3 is TGTGCCAGCAGCCAAGAGCCTAGCGGGAGCACAGATACGCAGTATTTT.

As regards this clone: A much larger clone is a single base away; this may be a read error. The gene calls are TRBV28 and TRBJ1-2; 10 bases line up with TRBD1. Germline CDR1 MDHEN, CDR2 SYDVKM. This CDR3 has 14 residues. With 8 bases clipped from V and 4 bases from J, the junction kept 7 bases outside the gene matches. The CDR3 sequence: CASGAGTGAYGYTF. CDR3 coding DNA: TGTGCCAGCGGGGCCGGGACAGGGGCCTATGGCTACACCTTC.

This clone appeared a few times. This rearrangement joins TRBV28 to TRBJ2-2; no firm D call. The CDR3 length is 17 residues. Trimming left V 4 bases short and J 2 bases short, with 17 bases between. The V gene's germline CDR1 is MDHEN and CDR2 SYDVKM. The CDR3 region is CASSYFKVRSNTGELFF. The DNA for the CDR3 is TGTGCCAGCAGTTACTTCAAAGTCAGGTCCAACACCGGGGAGCTGTTTTTT.

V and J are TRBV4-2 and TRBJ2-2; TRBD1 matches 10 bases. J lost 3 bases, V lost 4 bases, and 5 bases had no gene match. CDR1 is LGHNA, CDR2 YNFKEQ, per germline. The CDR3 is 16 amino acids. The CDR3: CASSRAGTGDTGELFF. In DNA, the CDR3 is TGTGCCAGCAGCCGGGCCGGGACAGGGGACACCGGGGAGCTGTTTTTT.

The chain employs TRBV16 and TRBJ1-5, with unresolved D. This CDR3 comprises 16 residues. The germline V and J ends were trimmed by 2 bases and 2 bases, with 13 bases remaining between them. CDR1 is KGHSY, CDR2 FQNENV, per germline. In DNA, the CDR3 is TGTGCCAGCAGCCAAGCCCAGGAGATGGGCAATCAGCCCCAGCATTTT. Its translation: CASSQAQEMGNQPQHF.